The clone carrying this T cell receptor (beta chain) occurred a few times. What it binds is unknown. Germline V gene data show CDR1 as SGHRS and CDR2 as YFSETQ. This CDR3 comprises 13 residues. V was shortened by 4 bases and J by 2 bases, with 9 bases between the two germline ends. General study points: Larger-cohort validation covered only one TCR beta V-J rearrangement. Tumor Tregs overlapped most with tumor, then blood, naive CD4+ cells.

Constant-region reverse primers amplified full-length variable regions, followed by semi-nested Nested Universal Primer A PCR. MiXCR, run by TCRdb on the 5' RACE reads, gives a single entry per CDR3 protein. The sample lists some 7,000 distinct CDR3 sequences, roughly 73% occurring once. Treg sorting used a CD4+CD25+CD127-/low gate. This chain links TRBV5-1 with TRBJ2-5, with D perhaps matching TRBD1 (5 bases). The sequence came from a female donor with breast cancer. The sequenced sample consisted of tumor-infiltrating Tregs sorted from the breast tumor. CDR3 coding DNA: TGCGCCAGCAGCGGGGCAGGGCAAGAGACCCAGTACTTC. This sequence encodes CASSGAGQETQYF.